These 5 T cell receptor beta chains were all obtained from the same sample, sequenced in a study of T-cell reconstitution after alpha-beta-depleted transplantation in children. Unique molecular identifiers were incorporated when the TCRbeta library was constructed. One entry per CDR3 protein, called by TCRdb with MiXCR from the PCR reads. There are around 680,000 distinct CDR3 sequences in the sample; 15% to 20% occur only once, and approximately 1% lies in the top ten. Here the sequenced sample was PBMCs from the stem cell graft donor, taken from the stem cell graft. These receptors were obtained from a human donor who donated a stem cell graft to a child with acute myeloid leukemia.

Note on this clonotype: A much larger clone lies one base from this, so it may be a read error. V gene TRBV5-1 combines with J gene TRBJ2-7; maybe TRBD1 (6 bases). CDR1 and CDR2 (germline): SGHRS, YFSETQ. This CDR3 has 16 residues. CDR3 DNA sequence: TGCGCCAGCAGCCCAGTAGCAGGGGACCACTCCCACGAGCAGTACTTC. Its protein is CASSPVAGDHSHEQYF.

This clonotype appeared many times. The rearrangement links TRBV6-2 or TRBV6-3 to TRBJ2-7, with a possible D match to TRBD1 (6 bases). Germline V gene sequence: CDR1 MNHEY, CDR2 SVGEGT. The CDR3 runs to 14 residues. The germline V and J ends were trimmed by 0 bases and 9 bases, with 15 bases remaining between them. This CDR3 is CASSYSPGTPLQYF. The CDR3 coding sequence is TGTGCCAGCAGTTACTCCCCCGGGACACCATTGCAGTACTTC.

In its sample, this clonotype was seen many times. V is TRBV7-2 and J is TRBJ1-1; D not resolved. The CDR3 runs 16 residues. V lost 5 bases to trimming and J lost 0 bases, with 16 bases between them. CDR1 and CDR2 from the germline V gene are SGHTA and FQGNSA. CDR3 residues: CASSPHPTDLNTEAFF. In nucleotides, the CDR3 is TGTGCCAGCAGCCCCCACCCCACGGACCTGAACACTGAAGCTTTCTTT.

The genes are TRBV20-1 and TRBJ2-7; 10 bases match TRBD2. The germline gives CDR1 DFQATT, CDR2 SNEGSKA (reference sequence). J was trimmed by 5 bases and V by 3 bases; bases with no gene match: 4. The CDR3 has 13 amino acids. CDR3 in DNA: TGCAGTGCTAGTGGGACTAGCGAAAACGAGCAGTACTTC. Translation: CSASGTSENEQYF.

This chain uses TRBV5-6 with TRBJ1-1, with a weak D call TRBD1 (5 bases). This CDR3 has 16 amino acids. The V gene's germline CDR1 is SGHDT and CDR2 YYEEEE. Trimming removed 4 bases at V and 1 base at J, with 17 bases between. This chain's CDR3 is CASSPWPPGQNTEAFF. DNA for the CDR3: TGTGCCAGCAGCCCTTGGCCCCCGGGGCAGAACACTGAAGCTTTCTTT.